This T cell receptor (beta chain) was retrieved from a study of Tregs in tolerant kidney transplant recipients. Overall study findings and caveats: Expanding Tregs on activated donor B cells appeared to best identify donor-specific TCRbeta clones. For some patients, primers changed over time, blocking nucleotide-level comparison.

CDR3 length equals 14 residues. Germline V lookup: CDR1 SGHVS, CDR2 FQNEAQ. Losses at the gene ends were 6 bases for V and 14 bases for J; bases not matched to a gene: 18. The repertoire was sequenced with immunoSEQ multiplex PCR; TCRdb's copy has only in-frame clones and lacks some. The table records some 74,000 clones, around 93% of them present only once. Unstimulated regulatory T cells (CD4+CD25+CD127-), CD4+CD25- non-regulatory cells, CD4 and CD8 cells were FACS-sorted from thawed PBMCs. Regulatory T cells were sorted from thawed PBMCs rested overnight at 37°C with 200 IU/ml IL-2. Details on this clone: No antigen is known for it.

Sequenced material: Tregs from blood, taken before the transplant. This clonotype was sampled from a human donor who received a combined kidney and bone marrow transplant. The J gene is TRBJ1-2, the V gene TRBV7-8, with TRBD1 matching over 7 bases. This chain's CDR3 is CASSDRDLLFKLTF. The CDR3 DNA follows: TGTGCCAGCAGTGACAGGGACCTATTATTCAAGTTGACCTTC. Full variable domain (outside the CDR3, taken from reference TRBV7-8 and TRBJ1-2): GAGVSQSPRYKVAKRGQDVALRCDPISGHVSLFWYQQALGQGPEFLTYFQNEAQLDKSGLPSDRFFAERPEGSVSTLKIQRTQQEDSAVYLCASSDRDLLFKLTFGSGTRLTVV.